This entry is about one T cell receptor (beta chain). TCR beta CDR3 sequences were amplified from RNA transcripts. RT-PCR in the first round (using the HTBI primer set) targeted the TCR CDR3. MiXCR was run by TCRdb on the multiplex PCR reads, yielding one entry per CDR3 protein. In the table there are roughly 840,000 distinct CDR3 sequences, approximately 40% of which are singletons. These data belong to a study of T cells in Graves' hyperthyroidism and ophthalmopathy. In the study overall: Sampling of peripheral blood happened at initial diagnosis, prior to any treatment.

Germline V lookup: CDR1 ENHRY, CDR2 SYGVKD. V shed 9 bases and J 4 bases; nucleotides not matched to a gene: 1. This CDR3 comprises 12 residues. Hyperthyroidism, newly diagnosed and lasting under 2 months, affected patients aged 18 to 65. Diagnoses used clinical symptoms, serum thyroxine and TRAb, thyroid ultrasound and orbital computed tomography. V usage is TRBV10-3 and J usage is TRBJ1-3; 9 nucleotides line up with TRBD1. The TCR was taken from a man aged 18 to 29 with Graves' hyperthyroidism. Specimen: blood. Here the CDR3 reads CAMTGGGNTIYF. For the CDR3, the DNA is TGTGCCATGACAGGGGGAGGAAACACCATATATTTT.